This TCR beta chain was sequenced in a study of blood T cell repertoires in COVID-19. Patients of the Seattle cohort, enrolled during active infection, were followed longitudinally. Only in-frame clones appear in the TCRdb table, and some are missing; sequencing was by immunoSEQ multiplex PCR. The repertoire holds some 200,000 clones, with approximately 85% as singletons. There are 14 residues in the CDR3. Per the germline V gene, CDR1 is KGHDR and CDR2 is SFDVKD. V lost 10 bases to trimming and J lost 0 bases, with 14 bases between them. Sequenced input: peripheral blood. This sequence was found in a woman aged 70-85 years with COVID-19, enrolled during active disease. V and J are TRBV24-1 and TRBJ1-2, with D possibly being TRBD1 (6 bases). The CDR3 region has the DNA TGTGCCACTCAGCGGGGGGGCCCTAACTATGGCTACACCTTC. This encodes CATQRGGPNYGYTF.